This T cell receptor (beta chain) was recovered during a study of T cell responses to AZD1222 COVID-19 vaccine. Germline V gives CDR1 SGHTA, CDR2 FQGNSA. Trimming pared 3 bases from V and 12 bases from J, leaving 15 bases between. CDR3 length: 12 residues. Sequencing was performed with immunoSEQ multiplex PCR; in TCRdb, only in-frame clones are kept and a portion is missing. The top ten hold about 7% of the sample, which has some 150,000 clones, 70% to 90% seen once. Whole-study findings and limits: Unmutated variant regions reportedly attract nearly half of all spike-specific TCRs. Every sample of the repertoires postdated the peak T cell response. Spike-specific TCR breadth and depth went up after people got two AZD1222 doses. Most donors were white British, females outnumbered males, and clonal diversity was possibly underestimated.

In the case of this clone: The antigen remains unidentified.

The receptor was isolated from an adult who had recovered from COVID-19. The chain employs TRBV7-2 and TRBJ2-7; maybe TRBD2 (5 bases). The sequenced sample was peripheral blood, obtained after recovery from COVID-19. The CDR3 loop is CASSFLTGYAYF. The CDR3 bases are TGTGCCAGCAGCTTTCTTACGGGGTATGCGTACTTC.